Listed below are T cell receptor beta chains from one sample, sequenced in a study of molecular identifiers for immune sequencing clone quantification. TCRdb re-analysed the PCR reads in MiXCR, keeping a single row per CDR3 protein. The profile shows about half a million distinct CDR3 sequences, approximately 25% of them singletons. Sequencing was done on a sample of naive CD8+ T cells from blood, with Jurkat cell RNA spiked in. The source of these receptors is a human donor in good health. Some libraries in this study had Jurkat cell RNA spiked in. Both conserved end residues are part of each CDR3. The order of the fields is clone size, J gene, V gene, D gene, CDR3 DNA, CDR3 protein. The D gene is left open where the match is weak. Clone sizes are given selectively: once, few, many, or a class where the clone is expanded.

size: NA
J: TRBJ1-1
V: TRBV5-6
D: TRBD1
DNA: TGTGCCAGCAGACCAGACAGGGGAGTTTCCCTGAACACTGAAGCTTTCTTT
CDR3: CASRPDRGVSLNTEAFF

size: NA
J: TRBJ1-1
V: TRBV2
D: NA
DNA: TGTGCCAGCAGCTCGGCGGGGCAGTACCTTCAGGGAGCTTTCTTT
CDR3: CASSSAGQYLQGAFF

size: many
J: TRBJ2-5
V: TRBV29-1
D: NA
DNA: TGCAGCGGGTGGTGGCAAGAGACCCAGTACTTC
CDR3: CSGWWQETQYF

size: NA
J: TRBJ2-1
V: TRBV2
D: NA
DNA: TGTGCCAGCAGTGGTTGGGGCCGTCTGGATGAGCAGTTCTTC
CDR3: CASSGWGRLDEQFF

size: NA
J: TRBJ2-3
V: TRBV13
D: TRBD1
DNA: TGTGCCAGCAGCCCTCGAGACAGGGGTTCCCCAGATACGCAGTATTTT
CDR3: CASSPRDRGSPDTQYF

size: once
J: TRBJ2-1
V: TRBV4-1
D: NA
DNA: TGCGCCAGCAGCCAAGGACAGTGCCCCTACAATGAGCAGTTCTTC
CDR3: CASSQGQCPYNEQFF

size: many
J: TRBJ1-5
V: TRBV23-1
D: TRBD1
DNA: TGCGCCAGCAGTTCCCGACAGGGGGTTAGCAATCAGCCCCAGCATTTT
CDR3: CASSSRQGVSNQPQHF

size: many
J: TRBJ1-1
V: TRBV18
D: NA
DNA: TGTGCCAGCTCACCACCGACAGATATGAACACTGAAGCTTTCTTT
CDR3: CASSPPTDMNTEAFF

size: NA
J: TRBJ2-5
V: TRBV5-8
D: NA
DNA: TGTGCCAGCAGCCGCCCCACAGGGCTGGAGACCCAGTACTTC
CDR3: CASSRPTGLETQYF

size: NA
J: TRBJ1-3
V: TRBV20-1
D: NA
DNA: TGCAGTGCTAGAGATTGGAGCGGGCCTGGAAACACCATATATTTT
CDR3: CSARDWSGPGNTIYF

size: few
J: TRBJ2-3
V: TRBV11-2
D: TRBD1
DNA: TGTGCCAGCACCGGGACAGGGTTTATGGATACGCAGTATTTT
CDR3: CASTGTGFMDTQYF

size: few
J: TRBJ1-2
V: TRBV11-2
D: NA
DNA: TGTGCCAGCAGCTTGGACAGCACCAGTGATGGCTACACCTTC
CDR3: CASSLDSTSDGYTF

size: NA
J: TRBJ2-3
V: TRBV4-3
D: TRBD2
DNA: TGCGCCAGCAGCCAAGACTTAGCGGGGGAGGGCGCAGATACGCAGTATTTT
CDR3: CASSQDLAGEGADTQYF

size: NA
J: TRBJ2-1
V: TRBV10-3
D: NA
DNA: TGTGCCATCAGTGAGTCTGGGGAAGGGGAAGAGCAGTTCTTC
CDR3: CAISESGEGEEQFF

size: NA
J: TRBJ1-1
V: TRBV12-5
D: NA
DNA: TGTGCTAGTGGTTTGGTACACGCCGTTGGGTCTGAAGCTTTCTTT
CDR3: CASGLVHAVGSEAFF

size: many
J: TRBJ2-5
V: TRBV5-6
D: TRBD1
DNA: TGTGCCAGCAGCTCTGGACAGGTCTCGCCCTCCCAAGAGACCCAGTACTTC
CDR3: CASSSGQVSPSQETQYF

size: few
J: TRBJ2-7
V: TRBV27
D: TRBD1
DNA: TGTGCCAGCAGTCTTACGGGACAGAGGTACGAGCAGTACTTC
CDR3: CASSLTGQRYEQYF

size: few
J: TRBJ2-7
V: TRBV7-6
D: TRBD2
DNA: TGTGCCAGCAGCTTAGCGGCTAGCGGTACCTACGAGCAGTACTTC
CDR3: CASSLAASGTYEQYF

size: NA
J: TRBJ2-5
V: TRBV28
D: TRBD1
DNA: TGTGCCAGCAGCATGGCCCCCTTCCGGGACAGACAAGAGACCCAGTACTTC
CDR3: CASSMAPFRDRQETQYF

size: few
J: TRBJ2-7
V: TRBV5-1
D: NA
DNA: TGCGCCAGCAGCTTTTACGGATACGAGCAGTACTTC
CDR3: CASSFYGYEQYF

size: NA
J: TRBJ2-1
V: TRBV4-3
D: NA
DNA: TGCGCCAGCAGCCACCCGGGCGAGGGTGGGCAGTTCTTC
CDR3: CASSHPGEGGQFF

size: NA
J: TRBJ2-1
V: TRBV6-2/TRBV6-3
D: NA
DNA: TGTGTCAGCAACAGGGCGAGCTCCTACAATGAGCAGTTCTTC
CDR3: CVSNRASSYNEQFF

size: many
J: TRBJ2-1
V: TRBV29-1
D: NA
DNA: TGCAGCGTTGGTTCCATGACCTCCTACAATGAGCAGTTCTTC
CDR3: CSVGSMTSYNEQFF

size: NA
J: TRBJ2-1
V: TRBV7-9
D: TRBD1
DNA: TGTGCCGGGGTCCGGGACAGCTACAATGAGCAGTTCTTC
CDR3: CAGVRDSYNEQFF

size: NA
J: TRBJ2-7
V: TRBV27
D: TRBD1
DNA: TGTGCCAGCAGTGACGGGACAGACACCTACGAGCAGTACTTC
CDR3: CASSDGTDTYEQYF

size: NA
J: TRBJ1-4
V: TRBV12-3/TRBV12-4
D: NA
DNA: TGTGCCAGCAGTCCCCCGGCCGGGACTAATGAAAAACTGTTTTTT
CDR3: CASSPPAGTNEKLFF

size: few
J: TRBJ1-1
V: TRBV2
D: NA
DNA: TGTGCCAGCAGTGGGGAAGGGACAAGAAAGATGAACACTGAAGCTTTCTTT
CDR3: CASSGEGTRKMNTEAFF

size: NA
J: TRBJ1-1
V: TRBV4-3
D: NA
DNA: TGCGCCAGCAGCCAAGATAGGGGAATGAACACTGGAGCTTTCTTT
CDR3: CASSQDRGMNTGAFF

size: NA
J: TRBJ2-7
V: TRBV2
D: TRBD1
DNA: TGTGTCAGTACAGGGGAACCCTACGAGCAGTACTTC
CDR3: CVSTGEPYEQYF

size: few
J: TRBJ2-1
V: TRBV6-5
D: NA
DNA: TGTGCCAGCAGTTACTCGTATGTAGGGACCGATGAGCAGTTCTTC
CDR3: CASSYSYVGTDEQFF

size: NA
J: TRBJ1-1
V: TRBV4-3
D: TRBD1
DNA: TGCGCCAGCAGCCGGGACAGGGGGCGTTGGGAAGAGGCTTTCTTT
CDR3: CASSRDRGRWEEAFF

size: NA
J: TRBJ1-4
V: TRBV20-1
D: NA
DNA: TGCAGTGCTAGAGATCCCCGGTTTGGTGAAAAACTGTTTTTT
CDR3: CSARDPRFGEKLFF